This TCR beta chain was sequenced for a study of neurological immune-mediated disorders. TCRdb re-derived calls from the 5' RACE reads in MiXCR, one entry per CDR3 protein. The sample carries 35,000 to 40,000 distinct CDR3 sequences, nearly 7.5% recorded once. The sample holds many counts of this clonotype. Trimming took off 2 bases at V and 0 bases at J, with 10 bases between the two ends. The CDR3 contains 16 residues. Germline V gene sequence: CDR1 LGHDT, CDR2 YNNKEL (reference sequence). The specimen sequenced was PBMCs. J is TRBJ1-4 and V is TRBV3-1; the D is unclear. The sequence was obtained from a middle-aged woman in good health. CDR3 nucleotides: TGTGCCAGCAGCCAACCAACCGGGACAACTAATGAAAAACTGTTTTTT. Amino acids: CASSQPTGTTNEKLFF.